This T cell receptor beta chain was captured in a study of immune evolution from preneoplasia to lung adenocarcinoma. Study context: HLA loss of heterozygosity: approximately 7.5% AIS, roughly 15% MIA, around 33% ADC, none AAH.

The length of the CDR3 is 13 residues. The germline V gene encodes CDR1 SGHTA and CDR2 FQGTGA. Trimming left V 5 bases short and J 10 bases short, with 12 bases between. Sequenced by immunoSEQ multiplex PCR; TCRdb stores in-frame clones only, minus some. The sample shows 9,500 to 14,000 clones, 60% to 85% of them seen only once. The chain employs TRBV7-3 and TRBJ1-6; D not resolved. The sample consisted of FFPE minimally invasive lung adenocarcinoma tissue. This receptor was identified in a person aged 60 to 80 with lung adenocarcinoma. CDR3 in amino acids: CASSPHPESPLHF. The CDR3 coding sequence is TGTGCCAGCAGCCCCCATCCCGAATCACCCCTCCACTTT.